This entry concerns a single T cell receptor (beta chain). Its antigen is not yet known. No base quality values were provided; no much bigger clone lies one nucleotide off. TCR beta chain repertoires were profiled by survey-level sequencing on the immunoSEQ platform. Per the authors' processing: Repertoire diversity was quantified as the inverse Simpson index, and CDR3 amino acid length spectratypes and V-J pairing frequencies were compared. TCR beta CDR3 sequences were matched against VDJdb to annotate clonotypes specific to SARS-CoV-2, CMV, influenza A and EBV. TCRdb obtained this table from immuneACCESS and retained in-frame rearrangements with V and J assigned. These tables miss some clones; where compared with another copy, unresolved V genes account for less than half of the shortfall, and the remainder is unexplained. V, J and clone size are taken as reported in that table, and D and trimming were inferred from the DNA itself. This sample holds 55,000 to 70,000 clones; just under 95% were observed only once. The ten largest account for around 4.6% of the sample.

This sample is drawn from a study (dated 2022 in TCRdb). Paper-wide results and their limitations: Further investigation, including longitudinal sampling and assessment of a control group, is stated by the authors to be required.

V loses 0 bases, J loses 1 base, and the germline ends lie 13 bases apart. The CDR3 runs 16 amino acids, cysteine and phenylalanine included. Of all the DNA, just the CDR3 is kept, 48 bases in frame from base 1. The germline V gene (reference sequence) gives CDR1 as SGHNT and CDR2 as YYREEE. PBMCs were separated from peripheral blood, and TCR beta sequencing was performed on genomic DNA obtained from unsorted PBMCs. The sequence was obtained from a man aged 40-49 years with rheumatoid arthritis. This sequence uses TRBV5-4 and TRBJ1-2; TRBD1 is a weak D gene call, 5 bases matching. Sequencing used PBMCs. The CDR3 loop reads CASSLAGGGNNYGYTF. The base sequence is TGTGCCAGCAGCTTGGCCGGGGGGGGGAATAACTATGGCTACACCTTC.